This T cell receptor (beta chain) was sequenced for a study of CD8+CD57+ T cells in acquired aplastic anemia. Study-level information: The study obtained an average of 3.2 ug of DNA from sorted CD4+ and CD8+ cells.

V was pared by 1 base and J by 7 bases, with 11 bases between. Germline CDR1 and CDR2: SNHLY and FYNNEI. CDR3 length: 14 residues. The study profiled TCR beta VDJ and CDR3 using genomic DNA as template. Using its own MiXCR run on the reads, TCRdb lists one record per CDR3 protein. The repertoire includes about 120,000 distinct CDR3 sequences, approximately 61% of them detected once, and approximately 28% sits in the top ten. The table lists this clonotype with many counts. The antigen is unknown. Broader study findings: Patients and controls shared twenty-nine CD8+ CDR3 sequences.

Sequencing was done on patients that had shown CD8+CD57+ cell expansion by flow cytometry. The diagnosis in all patients was severe acquired aplastic anemia. Patients had not yet gotten any therapy when their blood was taken for sampling. The material sequenced was sorted CD4+, CD8+, or CD8+CD57+ T cells (not recorded which) from PBMCs. V and J are TRBV2 and TRBJ1-5; D remains ambiguous. This receptor was obtained from a human donor with aplastic anemia. The CDR3 loop reads CASSEDWSSQPQHF. CDR3 sequence (DNA): TGTGCCAGCAGTGAAGATTGGTCAAGCCAGCCCCAGCATTTT. The entire variable domain, with the rest obtained from reference TRBV2 and TRBJ1-5, is as follows: EPEVTQTPSHQVTQMGQEVILRCVPISNHLYFYWYRQILGQKVEFLVSFYNNEISEKSEIFDDQFSVERPDGSNFTLKIRSTKLEDSAMYFCASSEDWSSQPQHFGDGTRLSIL.